The 11 T cell receptor beta chains below all came from one sample that was sequenced in a study of regulatory and conventional T cells in RAG deficiency. Conventional CD4+ T cells were sorted from blood as CD25-low CD127-high cells. The method was immunoSEQ multiplex PCR; TCRdb's version includes in-frame clones alone and lacks a portion of them. The sample yields more than 35,000 clones, 75% to 90% seen once. These data also formed part of another study, on regulatory T cells. From that report: Amplification used 52 TRBV primers and 13 TRBJ primers.

The sequencing sample was made of CD4+ effector T cells sorted from blood. Source of these receptors: a human donor in good health.

This clone was counted between two and nine times. V gene TRBV28 combines with J gene TRBJ2-3, with TRBD1 as a possible D gene (6 bases). The V end lost 6 bases, the J end lost 4 bases, and 17 bases lay between the germline ends. The germline V gene has CDR1 MDHEN and CDR2 SYDVKM. The CDR3 is 15 amino acids. The CDR3 DNA reads as TGTGCCAGCAGGTCCAGGGGTATCGGCGCAGATACGCAGTATTTT. This codes for CASRSRGIGADTQYF. Full variable domain (missing parts from reference TRBV28 and TRBJ2-3): DVKVTQSSRYLVKRTGEKVFLECVQDMDHENMFWYRQDPGLGLRLIYFSYDVKMKEKGDIPEGYSVSREKKERFSLILESASTNQTSMYLCASRSRGIGADTQYFGPGTRLTVL.

V is TRBV30 and J is TRBJ2-1; D may be TRBD2 (6 bases). The V and J ends lost 1 base and 0 bases respectively, with 13 bases between them. Germline assignment: CDR1 GTSNPN and CDR2 SVGIG (reference sequence). The CDR3 runs to 16 residues. The CDR3 protein is CAWSAPGLPSYNEQFF. The CDR3 DNA is TGTGCCTGGAGTGCCCCGGGACTCCCCTCCTACAATGAGCAGTTCTTC.

This rearrangement joins TRBV18 to TRBJ2-3; 8 nucleotides agree with TRBD2. The V gene's germline CDR1 is KGHSH and CDR2 LQKENI. The V and J ends lost 3 bases and 4 bases, in that order; junction bases with no gene match: 9. This CDR3 has 16 amino acids. Here the CDR3 DNA reads TGTGCCAGCTCACCCGCTTCGGGGGGGGCCGCAGATACGCAGTATTTT. Translated, it gives CASSPASGGAADTQYF.

The rearrangement joins TRBV30 to TRBJ2-4; D may be TRBD1 or TRBD2 (6 bases each). The V gene lost 8 bases and the J gene lost 1 base, with 12 bases spanning the gap. The CDR3 length is 13 residues. Germline assignment: CDR1 GTSNPN and CDR2 SVGIG (reference sequence). CDR3 nucleotide sequence: TGTGCCCGAACAGGGAGGGCCAAAAACATTCAGTACTTC. Its protein product is CARTGRAKNIQYF.

The J gene is TRBJ2-7, the V gene TRBV14; D may be TRBD1 or TRBD2 (5 bases each). The CDR3 sequence is 16 residues long. Trimming stripped 3 bases from V and 2 bases from J, with 17 bases between. CDR1 is SGHDN, CDR2 FVKESK, per germline. CDR3 residues: CASSQETGRLTYEQYF. For the CDR3, the DNA is TGTGCCAGCAGCCAGGAAACGGGGCGGCTGACCTACGAGCAGTACTTC.

As to this clone: The junction and the germline gene differ at one end; a read error may be behind it. The chain uses TRBV7-7 and TRBJ2-7, with TRBD1 matching 9 bases. From germline, CDR1 is SSHAT and CDR2 FNYEAQ (reference sequence). The CDR3 is 14 amino acids. The CDR3 reads CASSSGTGTTEQYF. The CDR3 DNA sequence: TGTGCTAGCAGCTCCGGGACAGGGACGACCGAGCAGTACTTC.

V gene TRBV6-6 combines with J gene TRBJ1-6; 9 bases agree with TRBD1. The CDR3 has 16 amino acids. Germline V CDR1 and CDR2: MNHNY, SVGAGI (reference sequence). The V segment lost 8 bases and the J segment 7 bases; nucleotides outside the gene matches: 12. In nucleotides, the CDR3 is TGTGCCAGCGGGCTGGGAACAGGGGGCCCAAATTCACCCCTCCACTTT. Translating gives CASGLGTGGPNSPLHF.

The chain links TRBV18 to TRBJ1-6, with D perhaps TRBD1 (6 bases). The CDR3 runs to 14 residues. The V end lost 0 bases, the J end lost 13 bases, and 13 bases lay between the germline ends. Germline V lookup: CDR1 KGHSH, CDR2 LQKENI. As DNA, the CDR3 is TGTGCCAGCTCACCACCGGCGGGGGCCGGCCCCCTCCACTTT. Translated: CASSPPAGAGPLHF.

V and J are TRBV6-1 and TRBJ1-3; D is unresolved. The CDR3 runs 14 residues. Trimming cost V 7 bases and J 4 bases, with 14 bases left between them. CDR1 MNHNS and CDR2 SASEGT come from the germline V gene. CDR3 sequence reads: CASTSDLTGNTIYF. CDR3 nucleotides: TGTGCCAGCACCTCTGATCTAACCGGAAACACCATATATTTT.

The gene calls are TRBV19 and TRBJ1-1, with D perhaps matching TRBD1 (6 bases). The CDR3 consists of 16 residues. CDR1 is LNHDA and CDR2 is SQIVND in the germline V gene (reference sequence). Trimming took off 6 bases at V and 0 bases at J, with 17 bases between the two ends. The CDR3 here is CASRTHRVTMNTEAFF. CDR3 DNA sequence: TGTGCCAGTAGAACACACAGGGTAACCATGAACACTGAAGCTTTCTTT.

This chain joins TRBV10-3 and TRBJ1-6; possibly TRBD1 for D (5 bases). CDR1 is ENHRY, CDR2 SYGVKD, per germline. The length of the CDR3 is 16 residues. Deletions cut 0 bases from V and 7 bases from J, with 13 bases between. The CDR3 protein is CAISESGGRMNSPLHF. For the CDR3, the DNA is TGTGCCATCAGTGAGTCGGGGGGACGGATGAATTCACCCCTCCACTTT.